Listed here are 15 T cell receptor beta chains from one sample, sequenced in a study of T-cell reconstitution after alpha-beta-depleted transplantation in children. Study outcomes and limitations: After one year, T-cell counts and TCRbeta diversity mostly came from new T cells.

Their specific antigens are unknown. It was with unique molecular identifiers that the TCRbeta library was prepared. TCRdb re-called the PCR reads through MiXCR, storing one row per CDR3 protein. The table records approximately 300,000 distinct CDR3 sequences, 6.5% to 9% of them present only once. The specimen was peripheral blood, collected 360 days after TCRalphabeta/CD19-depleted stem cell transplant. These receptors were taken from a female patient younger than 10 who had a stem cell transplant for Fanconi anemia, so the T cells may come from the graft donor.

This clonotype was counted ten times or more. The V gene is TRBV12-3 or TRBV12-4, the J gene TRBJ1-1, with 7 bases identical to TRBD1. The CDR3 consists of 15 residues. The V gene end was trimmed by 4 bases and the J gene end by 3 bases; junction bases not matched to a gene: 8. The CDR3 bases are TGTGCCAGCAGTTCATTGGGACAGCCGGACACTGAAGCTTTCTTT. As protein: CASSSLGQPDTEAFF.

This clonotype turned up a few times. The chain couples TRBV4-2 to TRBJ1-1; perhaps TRBD1 as D (6 bases). Trimming removed 0 bases from V and 3 bases from J, with 8 bases in between. The germline CDR1 and CDR2 sequences are LGHNA and YNFKEQ. This CDR3 is 14 amino acids long. The CDR3 protein is CASSQESGDTEAFF. DNA for the CDR3: TGTGCCAGCAGCCAAGAATCAGGGGACACTGAAGCTTTCTTT.

This clonotype was seen many times. The genes are TRBV7-2 and TRBJ2-5; D possibly matches TRBD1 or TRBD2 (5 bases each). The CDR3 is made up of 13 amino acids. Germline V lookup: CDR1 SGHTA, CDR2 FQGNSA. Trimming took 5 bases from V and 2 from J, leaving 9 bases between them. DNA of the CDR3: TGTGCCAGCAGCATGGGACCGCAAGAGACCCAGTACTTC. As protein: CASSMGPQETQYF.

The sample holds a few counts of this clonotype. J is TRBJ1-3 and V is TRBV7-9; maybe TRBD1 (6 bases). Germline CDR1 SEHNR, CDR2 FQNEAQ (reference sequence). V was trimmed by 2 bases and J by 2 bases, leaving 10 bases between them. The CDR3 is 15 residues long. CDR3 in DNA: TGTGCCAGCAGCTTACGTCCAGGGGCTGGAAACACCATATATTTT. It is translated as CASSLRPGAGNTIYF.

Many counts were recorded for this clonotype. Possible read error: a much larger clone is one base away. V gene TRBV7-8 combines with J gene TRBJ2-3, with unresolved D. V gave up 3 bases and J gave up 0 bases, with 4 bases separating them. In germline, CDR1 is SGHVS, CDR2 FQNEAQ. This CDR3 region has 13 residues. CDR3 region: CASSFGSTDTQYF. The CDR3 coding sequence is TGTGCCAGCAGCTTCGGGAGCACAGATACGCAGTATTTT.

This clonotype was seen many times. The chain uses TRBV2 and TRBJ2-1; a possible D gene is TRBD1 (6 bases). Germline-derived CDR1 and CDR2 are SNHLY and FYNNEI. Trimming left V 6 bases short and J 2 bases short, with 14 bases between. CDR3 length: 15 residues. This chain's CDR3 is CASRSPGQPYNEQFF. CDR3 coding DNA: TGTGCCAGCAGGTCCCCGGGACAACCCTACAATGAGCAGTTCTTC.

This sequence joins TRBV28 and TRBJ1-5, with D perhaps TRBD1 (5 bases). Trimming took 3 bases from V and 13 from J, leaving 13 bases between them. Germline V CDR1 and CDR2: MDHEN, SYDVKM. CDR3 length: 12 amino acids. Written as DNA, the CDR3 is TGTGCCAGCAGTTTCAGGGCAGGCGCACAGCATTTT. Its translation: CASSFRAGAQHF.

At least ten counts were recorded for this clonotype. J is TRBJ1-2 and V is TRBV2, with a tentative D call TRBD1 (5 bases). The CDR3 length is 13 residues. V lost 3 bases to trimming and J lost 6 bases, with 11 bases between them. Germline CDR1 SNHLY, CDR2 FYNNEI. CDR3 region: CASSEKDKDGYTF. The CDR3 bases are TGTGCCAGCAGTGAGAAGGACAAGGATGGCTACACCTTC.

The chain links TRBV3-1 to TRBJ2-7; 7 bases fit TRBD1. The CDR3 length is 15 residues. Germline trimming cut 1 base from V and 1 base from J; bases unmatched to any gene: 4. Germline CDR1 LGHDT, CDR2 YNNKEL (reference sequence). CDR3 bases: TGTGCCAGCAGCCAAGGGGACAGTCTTTCCTACGAGCAGTACTTC. It encodes CASSQGDSLSYEQYF.

This clonotype was found many times. The rearrangement links TRBV5-1 to TRBJ1-2; 7 bases match TRBD1. With 4 bases clipped from V and 8 bases from J, the junction kept 14 bases outside the gene matches. The CDR3 has 15 amino acids. Germline lookup yields CDR1 SGHRS and CDR2 YFSETQ. Here the CDR3 reads CASSKTNNQGDGYTF. DNA of the CDR3: TGCGCCAGCAGCAAAACAAATAATCAGGGGGACGGCTACACCTTC.

In the case of this clonotype: A much more abundant neighbour one base away suggests this may be a read error. The chain joins TRBV20-1 to TRBJ2-1; D possibly corresponds to TRBD2 (7 bases). This CDR3 region has 15 residues. Trimming removed 4 bases from V and 7 bases from J, with 20 bases in between. CDR1 DFQATT and CDR2 SNEGSKA come from the germline V gene (reference sequence). CDR3 nucleotide sequence: TGCAGTGCTAACCCGACTAGCAGGGGTGTAAATGAGCAGTTCTTC. Its protein is CSANPTSRGVNEQFF.

In its sample, this clonotype was seen many times. The chain links TRBV7-2 to TRBJ2-1; a possible D gene is TRBD1 (5 bases). The CDR3 consists of 14 residues. Trimming pared 5 bases from V and 2 bases from J, leaving 10 bases between. Looked up from germline, CDR1 is SGHTA and CDR2 is FQGNSA. This CDR3 reads CASSPGYAYNEQFF. CDR3 DNA: TGTGCCAGCAGCCCAGGGTACGCCTACAATGAGCAGTTCTTC. The whole variable domain, filled in from reference TRBV7-2 and TRBJ2-1, reads GAGVSQSPSNKVTEKGKDVELRCDPISGHTALYWYRQSLGQGLEFLIYFQGNSAPDKSGLPSDRFSAERTGGSVSTLTIQRTQQEDSAVYLCASSPGYAYNEQFFGPGTRLTVL.

This clonotype was detected many times. The V and J genes are TRBV7-9 and TRBJ1-1; D is unresolved. There are 14 residues in the CDR3. V lost 1 base to trimming and J lost 4 bases, with 10 bases between them. Germline CDR1 reads SEHNR; CDR2 reads FQNEAQ (reference sequence). The CDR3 loop reads CASSLESASTEAFF. The CDR3 bases are TGTGCCAGCAGCTTAGAGAGTGCGTCCACTGAAGCTTTCTTT.

This clonotype was observed a handful of times. This chain joins TRBV14 and TRBJ2-4; 14 nucleotides agree with TRBD2. This CDR3 contains 18 residues. V lost 4 bases to trimming and J lost 2 bases; unmatched junction nucleotides: 7. The germline CDR1 and CDR2 sequences are SGHDN and FVKESK. The CDR3 sequence: CASSLTSGGAVSKNIQYF. Written as DNA, the CDR3 is TGTGCCAGCAGCCTGACTAGCGGGGGGGCCGTGTCCAAAAACATTCAGTACTTC.

With regard to this clonotype: Possible read error: a much larger clone is one base away. The chain couples TRBV12-3 or TRBV12-4 to TRBJ2-7; 8 bases are a match to TRBD2. This CDR3 has 18 residues. The CDR3 region has the DNA TGTACCAGCAGTTTCAGGGTCTGGGAGCGGGAGATCCCCTACGAGCAGTACTTC. This sequence encodes CTSSFRVWEREIPYEQYF.